The 5 T cell receptor beta chains presented below share a single source sample, sequenced in a study of shared clonotypes between healthy human individuals (TCRdb year 2020). Receptor amplification or capture employed the immunoSEQ multiplex PCR assay. In its TCRdb copy, this immuneACCESS table keeps in-frame sequences only and misses some clones. Where compared with another copy, unresolved V genes explain less than half of these, and the others have no known cause. Across this sample there are about 2.2 million clones, with roughly 95% seen only once. The ten largest clones take up over 1.5% of the sample. CD8 naive samples consisted of CD45RO-negative cells that were positively selected for CCR7, yielding a CD45RA+CCR7+ population without TemRA cells. Sequencing was performed on naive CD8+ T cells from PBMCs. The sample's cell subset or site label, in plain terms: CD45RA+CCR7+. These receptors came from a young man in good health. Some clones in this sample may be carry-over from other donors' samples.

This chain links TRBV19 with TRBJ2-1, with TRBD1 matching over 8 bases. This CDR3 is built from 16 residues. Trimming took 7 bases from V and 2 from J; bases not matched to a gene: 10. CDR1 LNHDA and CDR2 SQIVND come from the germline V gene (reference sequence). CDR3 sequence reads: CASNPGGPRTYNEQFF. CDR3 nucleotides: TGTGCCAGTAACCCAGGGGGCCCGAGGACCTACAATGAGCAGTTCTTC. Using reference TRBV19 and TRBJ2-1 for the parts outside the CDR3, the full variable domain is DGGITQSPKYLFRKEGQNVTLSCEQNLNHDAMYWYRQDPGQGLRLIYYSQIVNDFQKGDIAEGYSVSREKKESFPLTVTSAQKNPTAFYLCASNPGGPRTYNEQFFGPGTRLTVL.

The chain has TRBV5-4 and TRBJ1-3; no reliable D call. The CDR3 totals 15 residues. Germline V gene lookup returns CDR1 SGHNT and CDR2 YYREEE (reference sequence). Trimming stripped 5 bases from V and 2 bases from J, with 14 bases between. The CDR3 spells CASSPDGHTGNTIYF. DNA of the CDR3: TGTGCCAGCAGTCCTGATGGGCATACTGGAAACACCATATATTTT. The full variable domain, completed using reference TRBV5-4 and TRBJ1-3, is ETGVTQSPTHLIKTRGQQVTLRCSSQSGHNTVSWYQQALGQGPQFIFQYYREEENGRGNFPPRFSGLQFPNYSSELNVNALELDDSALYLCASSPDGHTGNTIYFGEGSWLTVV.

This sequence joins TRBV27 and TRBJ2-7; D is uncertain. The CDR3 has 16 amino acids. Trimming removed 2 bases at V and 2 bases at J, with 16 bases between. CDR1 MNHEY and CDR2 SMNVEV come from the germline V gene (reference sequence). The CDR3 spells CASSLGRVRAPYEQYF. The CDR3 bases are TGTGCCAGCAGTTTAGGTAGGGTTAGGGCACCCTACGAGCAGTACTTC.

This clone was detected once. This rearrangement joins TRBV19 to TRBJ1-5; D not certain. The CDR3 length is 15 residues. The V gene's germline CDR1 is LNHDA and CDR2 SQIVND (reference sequence). V lost 3 bases, J lost 2 bases, and 11 bases lay in between. The CDR3 region is CASSIWGGGNQPQHF. The CDR3 nucleotides are TGTGCCAGTAGTATTTGGGGTGGTGGCAATCAGCCCCAGCATTTT.

In this sample, this clone turned up once. The V gene is TRBV5-1, the J gene TRBJ2-7; D gene ambiguous. V lost 4 bases, J lost 6 bases, and 20 bases lay in between. The length of the CDR3 is 15 residues. Germline V gene sequence: CDR1 SGHRS, CDR2 YFSETQ. The CDR3 protein is CASSLGTGFLFEQYF. Here the CDR3 DNA reads TGCGCCAGCAGCCTCGGTACCGGGTTTTTGTTCGAGCAGTACTTC.